This T cell receptor (beta chain) emerged from a study of early T cells in non-severe SARS-CoV-2 infection. Tagging with unique molecular identifiers was applied to individual cDNA molecules. TCRdb itself ran the 5' RACE reads through MiXCR, one entry per CDR3 protein. The sample yields tens of thousands of distinct CDR3 sequences, about 10% seen once. The CDR3 runs to 15 residues. Germline V gene sequence: CDR1 SGHRS, CDR2 YFSETQ. V lost 4 bases and J lost 7, with 20 bases in between. This clonotype was observed at least ten times. The genes are TRBV5-1 and TRBJ1-1, with a tentative D call TRBD1 (6 bases). This receptor was obtained from an adult who was a healthcare worker with PCR-confirmed SARS-CoV-2 infection or an uninfected control (not recorded which). The sequencing sample was made of whole blood. Here the CDR3 reads CASSTRGGEVDEAFF. CDR3 bases: TGCGCCAGCAGCACCCGGGGGGGCGAGGTAGATGAAGCTTTCTTT. Variable domain in full (rest from reference TRBV5-1 and TRBJ1-1): KAGVTQTPRYLIKTRGQQVTLSCSPISGHRSVSWYQQTPGQGLQFLFEYFSETQRNKGNFPGRFSGRQFSNSRSEMNVSTLELGDSALYLCASSTRGGEVDEAFFGQGTRLTVV.